Listed below are T cell receptor beta chains from one sample, sequenced in a study of CD8+CD57+ T cells in acquired aplastic anemia. TCRdb re-analysed the reads in MiXCR, keeping a single row per CDR3 protein. The table includes some 140,000 distinct CDR3 sequences, around 41% detected once. Material for sequencing was sorted CD4+, CD8+, or CD8+CD57+ T cells (not recorded which) from PBMCs. The receptor set was obtained from a human donor in good health, serving as a control. Both conserved end residues are part of each CDR3. The order of the fields is J gene, V gene, clone size, D gene, CDR3 protein, CDR3 DNA. D genes are given only for firm matches. Not all rows give a size; the values are once, few, many and, for expanded clones, a class.

>TRBJ2-1|TRBV9|many|.
CASSVGGSNEQFF
TGTGCCAGCAGCGTAGGGGGGAGCAATGAGCAGTTCTTC
>TRBJ1-1|TRBV7-9|many|.
CASSFYRESTEAFF
TGTGCCAGCAGCTTTTACAGGGAGAGCACTGAAGCTTTCTTT
>TRBJ2-5|TRBV2|many|.
CASGQPIGYQETQYF
TGTGCCAGCGGGCAGCCGATAGGGTACCAAGAGACCCAGTACTTC
>TRBJ2-5|TRBV7-9|once|TRBD1
CASSVPGQGSSETQYF
TGTGCCAGCAGTGTCCCGGGACAGGGAAGTTCGGAGACCCAGTACTTC
>TRBJ2-7|TRBV20-1|many|.
CSATLSGPPYEQYF
TGCAGTGCAACTTTATCCGGGCCCCCCTACGAGCAGTACTTC
>TRBJ1-6|TRBV30|.|TRBD1
CAWGSGGSPLHF
TGTGCCTGGGGCTCAGGGGGATCACCCCTCCACTTT
>TRBJ2-2|TRBV5-4|many|.
CASRRDGRSTGELFF
TGTGCCAGCAGAAGGGACGGAAGATCAACCGGGGAGCTGTTTTTT
>TRBJ2-3|TRBV9|.|.
CASSSTGSRDSDTQYF
TGTGCCAGCAGCTCGACGGGGAGCAGGGACTCAGATACGCAGTATTTT
>TRBJ1-1|TRBV2|.|TRBD1
CASRLQGRFVTEAFF
TGTGCCAGTAGATTACAGGGGCGCTTTGTGACTGAAGCTTTCTTT
>TRBJ1-1|TRBV19|many|TRBD1
CASSPVPGQAEAFF
TGTGCCAGTAGTCCCGTCCCGGGACAGGCTGAAGCTTTCTTT
>TRBJ1-6|TRBV20-1|many|.
CSARKKGGDTLNSPLHF
TGCAGTGCTAGGAAGAAGGGAGGGGACACCTTGAATTCACCCCTCCACTTT
>TRBJ2-5|TRBV7-9|many|.
CASSWGSRETQYF
TGTGCCAGCAGCTGGGGGAGTCGGGAGACCCAGTACTTC
>TRBJ1-1|TRBV6-1|many|.
CASSEGTRKEAFF
TGTGCCAGCAGTGAAGGGACACGGAAGGAAGCTTTCTTT
>TRBJ1-6|TRBV7-9|many|.
CASSAENSPLHF
TGTGCCAGCAGTGCAGAGAATTCACCCCTCCACTTT
>TRBJ1-2|TRBV5-5|many|.
CASSPVDYGYTF
TGTGCCAGCAGCCCGGTTGACTATGGCTACACCTTC
>TRBJ2-3|TRBV20-1|.|TRBD2
CSARGVAGSRTDTQYF
TGCAGTGCTAGGGGGGTAGCGGGAAGCCGCACAGATACGCAGTATTTT
>TRBJ2-7|TRBV19|.|.
CASSITPPGGGRYF
TGTGCCAGTAGTATAACCCCTCCGGGTGGAGGGCGGTACTTC
>TRBJ2-1|TRBV12-3/TRBV12-4|few|.
CASTGGRGHNYNEQFF
TGTGCCAGCACCGGGGGAAGGGGGCATAACTACAATGAGCAGTTCTTC
>TRBJ1-5|TRBV19|.|.
CASSITGARQPQHF
TGTGCCAGTAGTATCACGGGGGCCAGACAGCCCCAGCATTTT
>TRBJ1-2|TRBV6-1|few|.
CASSGAGGYTF
TGTGCCAGCAGTGGAGCAGGGGGCTACACCTTC
>TRBJ2-7|TRBV2|.|.
CASSESGEQYF
TGTGCCAGCAGTGAATCGGGCGAGCAGTACTTC
>TRBJ1-1|TRBV5-1|many|.
CASSSIGPMNTEAFF
TGCGCCAGCAGCTCGATCGGGCCCATGAACACTGAAGCTTTCTTT
>TRBJ2-6|TRBV29-1|.|.
CSVEMGGSGANVLTF
TGCAGCGTTGAAATGGGCGGCTCTGGGGCCAACGTCCTGACTTTC
>TRBJ2-7|TRBV2|many|TRBD1
CASSGQARYEQYF
TGTGCCAGCAGCGGACAGGCCCGGTACGAGCAGTACTTC
>TRBJ1-4|TRBV5-1|.|.
CASSSGSRAEEKLFF
TGCGCCAGCAGCTCGGGGTCGAGGGCGGAAGAAAAACTGTTTTTT
>TRBJ2-3|TRBV24-1|.|.
CATSDYKGTDTQYF
TGTGCCACCAGTGATTATAAGGGGACAGATACGCAGTATTTT
>TRBJ2-1|TRBV25-1|.|.
CASSAPTVNEQFF
TGTGCCAGCAGTGCCCCGACAGTCAATGAGCAGTTCTTC
>TRBJ1-2|TRBV7-6|once|.
CASSIMSGYTF
TGTGCCAGCAGCATTATGTCGGGGTACACCTTC
>TRBJ1-2|TRBV10-3|.|.
CAIRSGGDSNYGYTF
TGTGCCATCCGGAGCGGGGGTGACAGTAACTATGGCTACACCTTC
>TRBJ2-5|TRBV24-1|.|.
CATSDSGLHQETQYF
TGTGCCACCAGTGACTCGGGACTGCACCAAGAGACCCAGTACTTC
>TRBJ1-2|TRBV29-1|many|.
CSVESWGGIYGYTF
TGCAGCGTTGAATCCTGGGGGGGGATCTATGGCTACACCTTC
>TRBJ1-1|TRBV13|once|TRBD1
CASSFGTGISWAFF
TGTGCCAGCAGCTTCGGGACAGGTATTTCATGGGCTTTCTTT
>TRBJ2-2|TRBV2|few|TRBD2
CASSEREANTGELFF
TGTGCCAGCAGTGAACGGGAGGCGAACACCGGGGAGCTGTTTTTT
>TRBJ2-1|TRBV24-1|few|TRBD2
CATSDLIAGDYNEQFF
TGTGCCACCAGTGATTTGATAGCGGGGGACTACAATGAGCAGTTCTTC
>TRBJ2-1|TRBV20-1|.|.
CSATQRRDNEQFF
TGCAGTGCTACCCAGCGGAGGGACAATGAGCAGTTCTTC
>TRBJ1-4|TRBV6-5|.|.
CASSSFWRTTNEKLFF
TGTGCCAGCAGTTCGTTTTGGCGGACAACTAATGAAAAACTGTTTTTT
>TRBJ2-1|TRBV2|many|.
CASSEARLALYEQFF
TGTGCCAGCAGTGAAGCGCGGCTAGCTTTGTATGAGCAGTTCTTC
>TRBJ1-1|TRBV18|many|.
CASSPQNTNTEAFF
TGTGCCAGCTCACCCCAGAATACGAACACTGAAGCTTTCTTT
>TRBJ2-1|TRBV7-6|once|TRBD2
CASSFGPGGRGNEQFF
TGTGCCAGCAGCTTCGGTCCGGGGGGGCGGGGCAATGAGCAGTTCTTC
>TRBJ2-5|TRBV19|many|TRBD2
CASRGGGETQYF
TGTGCCAGCCGGGGGGGCGGGGAGACCCAGTACTTC
>TRBJ2-1|TRBV6-1|few|TRBD2
CASRKAGGYNEQFF
TGTGCCAGCAGGAAAGCGGGGGGATACAATGAGCAGTTCTTC